This TCR beta chain was found in a study of PD-1 blockade in classical Hodgkin lymphoma. Study-level points and caveats: The origin of the repertoire differences remains undefined, with disease activity or prior therapy as possible causes. Nivolumab initiated under 1 year post-ASCT led to patient exclusion.

Libraries were prepared by immunoSEQ multiplex PCR; TCRdb keeps only in-frame clonotypes and omits some of them. The sample lists tens of thousands of clones; over 75% were seen once. As concerns this clone: The target antigen is unknown.

In every patient, relapse followed autologous stem cell transplantation, while exposure to brentuximab vedotin differed. With 4 bases clipped from V and 5 bases from J, the junction kept 8 bases outside the gene matches. Germline CDR1 is SGHRS and CDR2 is YFSETQ. This CDR3 region has 14 residues. The rearrangement links TRBV5-1 to TRBJ2-5, with TRBD2 matching over 7 bases. The specimen comprised peripheral blood mononuclear cells (PBMCs), sampled at baseline. The source of this sequence is a human donor with classical Hodgkin lymphoma. The CDR3 nucleotides are TGCGCCAGCAGCCCCCCGGCCGGGGGGGAGACCCAGTACTTC. Protein sequence: CASSPPAGGETQYF.